Below, 27 T cell receptor beta chains from the same sample are listed, as sequenced in a study of cytomegalovirus exposure and HLA in healthy donors. The PCR employed 60 Vbeta primers together with 13 Jbeta primers. The repertoire was sequenced with immunoSEQ multiplex PCR; TCRdb's copy has only in-frame clones and lacks some. Of more than 110,000 clones in the sample, around three quarters are singletons; the top ten hold under 7.5%. Sequenced: PBMCs. Receptors originate from a man aged 40-49 years in good health and CMV-seropositive.

The V and J genes are TRBV10-3 and TRBJ1-4, with D possibly TRBD1 on 6 matching bases. The CDR3 is 13 residues long. CDR1 is ENHRY and CDR2 is SYGVKD in the germline V gene. The V gene lost 9 bases and the J gene lost 7 bases, with 15 bases spanning the gap. CDR3 nucleotide sequence: TGTGCCATGTCGGCAGGGGAGGGTGAAAAACTGTTTTTT. This translates into CAMSAGEGEKLFF.

The genes are TRBV6-1 and TRBJ2-3; D perhaps matches TRBD1 (6 bases). The germline CDR1 and CDR2 sequences are MNHNS and SASEGT. The CDR3 runs to 13 residues. The V end lost 10 bases, the J end lost 1 base, and 12 bases lay between the germline ends. The DNA for the CDR3 is TGTGCCATCACAGGGATTCGCACAGATACGCAGTATTTT. It specifies CAITGIRTDTQYF.

This rearrangement joins TRBV7-5 to TRBJ2-3; TRBD2 was called by the table and not checked on the DNA. TRBV7-5 is tagged as a pseudogene. This CDR3 is 17 amino acids long. The CDR3 spells CARSEGGHSCLTDTQYF. The CDR3, as DNA: TGTGCCAGAAGCGAGGGTGGGCACTCCTGTTTAACAGATACGCAGTATTTT.

The genes are TRBV28 and TRBJ1-2, with a possible D match to TRBD1 (5 bases). The germline gives CDR1 MDHEN, CDR2 SYDVKM. V was clipped by 2 bases and J by 4 bases, with 11 bases between them. The length of the CDR3 is 14 residues. CDR3 protein: CASSLIDSSYGYTF. CDR3 sequence (DNA): TGTGCCAGCAGTTTAATAGACAGCAGCTATGGCTACACCTTC.

The gene calls are TRBV4-3 and TRBJ2-5; a weak D match, TRBD2 (6 bases). The DNA end lines up better with TRBJ2-7; the J call may be wrong. This CDR3 spans 15 amino acids. Germline V CDR1 and CDR2: LGHNA, YSLEER. The CDR3 DNA reads as TGCGCCAGCAGCCGGGATGGGGGGACCCCCTACGAGCAGTACTTC. This sequence encodes CASSRDGGTPYEQYF.

The chain couples TRBV29-1 to TRBJ2-5; 7 bases are shared with TRBD1. CDR3 length equals 13 residues. Losses at the gene ends were 1 base for V and 4 bases for J; bases not matched to a gene: 3. CDR1 is SQVTM and CDR2 is ANQGSEA in the germline V gene. The CDR3 protein is CSVEGHRGETQYF. In DNA, the CDR3 is TGCAGCGTTGAAGGACACAGGGGAGAGACCCAGTACTTC.

The gene calls are TRBV18 and TRBJ1-2; TRBD1 is a possible D gene (5 bases). Trimming took 6 bases from V and 6 from J, leaving 14 bases between them. Germline CDR1 reads KGHSH; CDR2 reads LQKENI. This CDR3 is built from 13 residues. The CDR3 nucleotides are TGTGCCAGCTCTCCCGACAGACTTAATGGCTACACCTTC. It translates to CASSPDRLNGYTF.

This chain joins TRBV12-5 and TRBJ1-5; 8 nucleotides align to TRBD1. The CDR3 is made up of 14 amino acids. With 1 base clipped from V and 6 bases from J, the junction kept 2 bases outside the gene matches. Germline values: CDR1 LGHNT, CDR2 FRNRAP. CDR3 nucleotides: TGTGCTAGTGGTTTGGGACAGGGGTTTCAGCCCCAGCATTTT. This codes for CASGLGQGFQPQHF.

The chain combines TRBV29-1 with TRBJ2-3, with a weak D call TRBD2 (7 bases). There are 15 residues in the CDR3. CDR1 is SQVTM, CDR2 ANQGSEA, per germline. Trimming left V 4 bases short and J 4 bases short, with 18 bases between. CDR3 protein: CSVVSPGAGADTQYF. The CDR3 bases are TGCAGCGTTGTATCCCCGGGGGCGGGGGCAGATACGCAGTATTTT.

The chain links TRBV28 to TRBJ2-5, with TRBD1 matching over 10 bases. In germline, CDR1 is MDHEN, CDR2 SYDVKM. Trimming removed 3 bases from V and 5 bases from J; junction bases left unmatched: 3. The CDR3 is made up of 14 amino acids. CDR3 region: CASSLTGGLETQYF. The CDR3 DNA follows: TGTGCCAGCAGTTTGACAGGGGGCTTGGAGACCCAGTACTTC.

The chain combines TRBV27 with TRBJ2-7; 7 nucleotides align to TRBD1. The CDR3 is 14 amino acids. Germline V gene sequence: CDR1 MNHEY, CDR2 SMNVEV (reference sequence). V lost 3 bases to trimming and J lost 3 bases; unmatched junction nucleotides: 5. The CDR3 spells CASSLSGTVYEQYF. The CDR3 DNA sequence: TGTGCCAGCAGTTTGTCGGGGACAGTCTACGAGCAGTACTTC.

The J gene is TRBJ2-5, the V gene TRBV30; 9 positions match TRBD2. V shed 0 bases and J 5 bases; nucleotides not matched to a gene: 4. This CDR3 spans 14 amino acids. Germline loops: CDR1 GTSNPN, CDR2 SVGIG (reference sequence). The CDR3 sequence is CAWSVGGRGETQYF. The CDR3 DNA reads as TGTGCCTGGAGTGTCGGCGGGAGGGGGGAGACCCAGTACTTC.

The chain combines TRBV10-3 with TRBJ2-2; TRBD1 agrees at 7 bases. Germline V gene data show CDR1 as ENHRY and CDR2 as SYGVKD. This CDR3 comprises 15 residues. Trimming removed 2 bases from V and 4 bases from J; junction bases left unmatched: 4. CDR3 DNA sequence: TGTGCCATCAGTGAGCCTCGGACAGGCACCGGGGAGCTGTTTTTT. Protein sequence: CAISEPRTGTGELFF.

The chain couples TRBV4-3 to TRBJ2-5; TRBD2 is a possible D gene (7 bases). The CDR3 is 15 residues long. In germline, CDR1 is LGHNA, CDR2 YSLEER. V lost 3 bases and J lost 5, with 16 bases in between. This CDR3 reads CASSQAWGGRETQYF. The CDR3 DNA reads TGCGCCAGCAGCCAGGCCTGGGGGGGGCGTGAGACCCAGTACTTC.

The chain joins TRBV2 to TRBJ2-7; D is undetermined. CDR1 and CDR2 (germline): SNHLY, FYNNEI. The CDR3 length is 13 residues. V shed 10 bases and J shed 1 base, with 14 bases lying between them. CDR3 DNA: TGTGCCACCAACAACGGCAGGTCCTACGAGCAGTACTTC. Residues: CATNNGRSYEQYF.

This clone was observed a handful of times. The CDR3 here is CASSVASRGANYGYTF. The CDR3 DNA reads TGTGCCAGCAGCGTAGCGTCCCGGGGGGCCAACTATGGCTACACCTTC. The chain combines TRBV9 with TRBJ1-2; tentatively, D is TRBD1 (6 bases). The CDR3 sequence is 16 residues long. Germline V lookup: CDR1 SGDLS, CDR2 YYNGEE. The ends were cut back, 0 bases at V and 2 bases at J, with 14 bases in the middle.

This sequence joins TRBV18 and TRBJ1-1; D not resolved. Germline CDR1 reads KGHSH; CDR2 reads LQKENI. The CDR3 loop spans 16 amino acids. V was pared by 4 bases and J by 0 bases, with 15 bases between. CDR3 protein: CASSRSGREVNTEAFF. As DNA, the CDR3 is TGTGCCAGCTCACGGTCAGGCCGGGAAGTGAACACTGAAGCTTTCTTT.

The chain employs TRBV7-9 and TRBJ2-1, with 7 nucleotides matching TRBD2. The CDR3 covers 16 residues. V was clipped by 2 bases and J by 9 bases; unmatched bases: 13. Germline V gene sequence: CDR1 SEHNR, CDR2 FQNEAQ (reference sequence). CDR3 sequence (DNA): TGTGCCAGCAGCTTATCGGCGGGAGTAAAATATGGTGAGCAGTTCTTC. Translating gives CASSLSAGVKYGEQFF. The whole variable domain, remainder taken from reference TRBV7-9 and TRBJ2-1, is DTGVSQNPRHKITKRGQNVTFRCDPISEHNRLYWYRQTLGQGPEFLTYFQNEAQLEKSRLLSDRFSAERPKGSFSTLEIQRTEQGDSAMYLCASSLSAGVKYGEQFFGPGTRLTVL.

The chain has TRBV9 and TRBJ1-2, with a possible D match to TRBD1 (6 bases). This CDR3 is built from 16 residues. The V and J ends lost 3 bases and 0 bases respectively, with 15 bases between them. Per germline, CDR1 SGDLS and CDR2 YYNGEE. The CDR3 bases are TGTGCCAGCAGCGCCTCGACAGGTGCGGCTAACTATGGCTACACCTTC. It codes for CASSASTGAANYGYTF.

The chain couples TRBV7-2 to TRBJ2-2, with 7 bases that match TRBD2. The CDR3 spans 15 residues. From germline, CDR1 is SGHTA and CDR2 FQGNSA. After removal of 5 bases from V and 0 bases from J, the junction contained 3 bases not matched to a gene. The CDR3 reads CASSGAGPNTGELFF. DNA for the CDR3: TGTGCCAGCAGCGGAGCGGGACCGAACACCGGGGAGCTGTTTTTT.

On this clone: An end of the junction does not agree with germline; a read error may underlie this. The gene calls are TRBV5-8 and TRBJ2-2; TRBD2 might be the D (6 bases). Germline CDR1 SGHTS, CDR2 YDEGEE. The CDR3 is 17 amino acids. This CDR3 reads CASSLHIRTTDTGGLFF. DNA for the CDR3: TGTGCCAGCAGCTTGCACATAAGGACGACGGACACCGGGGGGCTGTTTTTT. The complete variable domain, with remaining parts taken from reference TRBV5-8 and TRBJ2-2, reads EAGVTQSPTHLIKTRGQQATLRCSPISGHTSVYWYQQALGLGLQFLLWYDEGEERNRGNFPPRFSGRQFPNYSSELNVNALELEDSALYLCASSLHIRTTDTGGLFFGEGSRLTVL.

The chain links TRBV19 to TRBJ1-5; 8 bases fit TRBD1. The CDR3 contains 12 residues. From germline, CDR1 is LNHDA and CDR2 SQIVND (reference sequence). Trimming at V came to 7 bases and at J to 15 bases, leaving 11 bases not matched to a gene. CDR3 DNA sequence: TGTGCCAGTACCCCAGGACAGGGCACAAGGCATTTT. It encodes CASTPGQGTRHF. Variable domain in full (rest from reference TRBV19 and TRBJ1-5): DGGITQSPKYLFRKEGQNVTLSCEQNLNHDAMYWYRQDPGQGLRLIYYSQIVNDFQKGDIAEGYSVSREKKESFPLTVTSAQKNPTAFYLCASTPGQGTRHFGDGTRLSIL.

V gene TRBV6-5 combines with J gene TRBJ2-7, with D uncertain. V dropped 6 bases and J dropped 4 bases, with 16 bases sitting between them. This CDR3 has 14 residues. Germline loops: CDR1 MNHEY, CDR2 SVGAGI. The CDR3 nucleotides are TGTGCCAGCAGCACGACTCACGCCCAATACGAGCAGTACTTC. This translates into CASSTTHAQYEQYF.

V usage is TRBV2 and J usage is TRBJ1-4, with D tentatively TRBD1 (5 bases). The V end was cut by 8 bases, the J end by 8 bases, with 18 bases between. Germline values: CDR1 SNHLY, CDR2 FYNNEI. This CDR3 has 14 residues. The CDR3 coding sequence is TGTGCCAGCTCTTCTTCCAGGGCCGGGGAAAAACTGTTTTTT. This translates into CASSSSRAGEKLFF. Supplemented by reference TRBV2 and TRBJ1-4, the full variable domain reads EPEVTQTPSHQVTQMGQEVILRCVPISNHLYFYWYRQILGQKVEFLVSFYNNEISEKSEIFDDQFSVERPDGSNFTLKIRSTKLEDSAMYFCASSSSRAGEKLFFGSGTQLSVL.

The genes are TRBV6-6 and TRBJ1-3, with 10 nucleotides matching TRBD1. Germline values: CDR1 MNHNY, CDR2 SVGAGI (reference sequence). V lost 4 bases and J lost 4; bases outside the gene matches: 1. This CDR3 comprises 14 residues. Here the CDR3 reads CASSSGQGGNTIYF. The CDR3 nucleotides are TGTGCCAGCAGTTCGGGACAGGGGGGAAACACCATATATTTT.

This clone was picked up a small number of times. The DNA of the CDR3 is TGTGCCAGCAGCCGCCGCGGCGGCCAAGCTAGCGAGCAGTACTTC. This sequence encodes CASSRRGGQASEQYF. The chain uses TRBV7-2 and TRBJ2-7; D is unresolved. The V gene lost 5 bases and the J gene lost 6 bases, with 20 bases spanning the gap. The CDR3 extends over 15 amino acids. Germline assignment: CDR1 SGHTA and CDR2 FQGNSA.

The rearrangement links TRBV7-9 to TRBJ1-2; tentatively, D is TRBD1 (5 bases). The germline gives CDR1 SEHNR, CDR2 FQNEAQ (reference sequence). Trimming removed 1 base at V and 4 bases at J, with 16 bases between. The CDR3 length is 16 residues. DNA for the CDR3: TGTGCCAGCAGCTTAGGGGGGGGGTCTGGCACCTATGGCTACACCTTC. Protein: CASSLGGGSGTYGYTF.